Each of the 5 T cell receptor beta chains below was sequenced from the same sample in a study of blood T cell repertoires in COVID-19. Measured with immunoSEQ multiplex PCR; TCRdb has only the in-frame clones, and not every one. Among 55,000 to 75,000 clones listed, 80% were seen once. Sequencing was done on a sample of peripheral blood. The receptors stem from a man aged 70-80 years who had recovered from COVID-19.

This rearrangement joins TRBV7-9 to TRBJ2-7; 7 bases match TRBD1. This CDR3 is built from 14 residues. The germline CDR1 and CDR2 sequences are SEHNR and FQNEAQ (reference sequence). Unmatched junction bases numbered 9, after V lost 5 bases and J lost 5 bases. In DNA, the CDR3 is TGTGCCAGCAGCCACCGCGGACAGGTGGACGAGCAGTACTTC. Protein sequence: CASSHRGQVDEQYF.

The rearrangement uses TRBV28 and TRBJ2-3; TRBD1 agrees at 10 bases. Germline-derived CDR1 and CDR2 are MDHEN and SYDVKM. The ends lost 6 bases at V and 2 bases at J; junction bases unmatched: 5. CDR3 length: 15 amino acids. The CDR3 DNA reads TGTGCCAGCAGCCAACGACAGGGGGCCACAGATACGCAGTATTTT. Protein: CASSQRQGATDTQYF.

V and J are TRBV7-9 and TRBJ2-1; a weak D match, TRBD1 (6 bases). The CDR3 consists of 14 residues. In germline, CDR1 is SEHNR, CDR2 FQNEAQ (reference sequence). V gave up 5 bases and J gave up 7 bases, with 15 bases separating them. In DNA form, the CDR3 reads TGTGCCAGCAGCGACCCGGGACAAGGGAATGAGCAGTTCTTC. As protein: CASSDPGQGNEQFF.

The V call is TRBV5-6, the J call TRBJ2-1; the D gene is possibly TRBD2 (6 bases). V shed 0 bases and J shed 4 bases, with 8 bases lying between them. Looked up from germline, CDR1 is SGHDT and CDR2 is YYEEEE. The CDR3 totals 14 residues. CDR3 DNA: TGTGCCAGCAGCTTGGGGCTAGCGTACAATGAGCAGTTCTTC. Translating it yields CASSLGLAYNEQFF.

CDR3 sequence (DNA): TGCGCCAGCAGCTTAGGACTAGCGGGAGCCGAGCAGTTCTTC. Its protein product is CASSLGLAGAEQFF. The chain links TRBV5-1 to TRBJ2-1; 13 bases align to TRBD2. This CDR3 contains 14 residues. Germline values: CDR1 SGHRS, CDR2 YFSETQ. V lost 2 bases and J lost 10; bases outside the gene matches: 3.